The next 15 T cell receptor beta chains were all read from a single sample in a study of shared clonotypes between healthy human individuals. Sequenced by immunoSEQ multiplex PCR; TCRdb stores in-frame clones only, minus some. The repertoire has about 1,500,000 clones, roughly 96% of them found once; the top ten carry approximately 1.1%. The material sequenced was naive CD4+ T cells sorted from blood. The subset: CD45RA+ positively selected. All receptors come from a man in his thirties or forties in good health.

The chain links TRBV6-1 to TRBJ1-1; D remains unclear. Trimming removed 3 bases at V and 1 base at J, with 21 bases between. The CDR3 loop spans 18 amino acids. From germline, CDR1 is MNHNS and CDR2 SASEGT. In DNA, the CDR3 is TGTGCCAGCAGTGACTTCGTATATGACATACCCCCGAACACTGAAGCTTTCTTT. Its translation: CASSDFVYDIPPNTEAFF.

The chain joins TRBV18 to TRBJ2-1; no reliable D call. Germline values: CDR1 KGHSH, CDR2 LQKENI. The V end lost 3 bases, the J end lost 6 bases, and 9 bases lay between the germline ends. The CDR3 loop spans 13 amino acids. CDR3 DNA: TGTGCCAGCTCACCCAGTTCAGGCAATGAGCAGTTCTTC. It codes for CASSPSSGNEQFF.

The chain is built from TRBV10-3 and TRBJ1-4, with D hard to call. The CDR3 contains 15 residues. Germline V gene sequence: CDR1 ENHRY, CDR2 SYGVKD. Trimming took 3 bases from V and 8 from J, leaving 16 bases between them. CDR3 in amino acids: CAISDTGRQTEKLFF. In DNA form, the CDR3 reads TGTGCCATCAGTGATACGGGCAGGCAAACCGAAAAACTGTTTTTT.

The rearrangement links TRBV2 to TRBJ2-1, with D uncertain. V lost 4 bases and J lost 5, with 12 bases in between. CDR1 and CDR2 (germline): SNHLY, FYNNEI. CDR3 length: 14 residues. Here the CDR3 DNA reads TGTGCCAGCAGTGTGCGAGTTCCCGACAATGAGCAGTTCTTC. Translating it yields CASSVRVPDNEQFF.

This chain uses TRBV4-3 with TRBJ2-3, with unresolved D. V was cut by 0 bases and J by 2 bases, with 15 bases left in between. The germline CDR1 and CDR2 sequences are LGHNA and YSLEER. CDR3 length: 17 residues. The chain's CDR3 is CASSQDEGRRVTDTQYF. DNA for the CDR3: TGCGCCAGCAGCCAAGATGAAGGTCGGCGTGTCACAGATACGCAGTATTTT.

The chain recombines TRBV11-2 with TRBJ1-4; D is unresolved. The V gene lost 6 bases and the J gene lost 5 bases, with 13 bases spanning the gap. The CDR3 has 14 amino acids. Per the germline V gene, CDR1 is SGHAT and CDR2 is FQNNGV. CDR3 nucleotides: TGTGCCAGCAGGCTACAGATTGGGAATGAAAAACTGTTTTTT. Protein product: CASRLQIGNEKLFF.

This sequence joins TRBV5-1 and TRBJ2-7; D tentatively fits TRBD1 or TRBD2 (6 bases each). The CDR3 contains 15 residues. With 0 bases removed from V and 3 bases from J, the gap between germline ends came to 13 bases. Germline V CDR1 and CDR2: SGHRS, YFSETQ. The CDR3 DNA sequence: TGCGCCAGCAGCTTGGAGGGGGGACAAAGCTACGAGCAGTACTTC. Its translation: CASSLEGGQSYEQYF. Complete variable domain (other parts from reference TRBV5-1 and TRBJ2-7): KAGVTQTPRYLIKTRGQQVTLSCSPISGHRSVSWYQQTPGQGLQFLFEYFSETQRNKGNFPGRFSGRQFSNSRSEMNVSTLELGDSALYLCASSLEGGQSYEQYFGPGTRLTVT.

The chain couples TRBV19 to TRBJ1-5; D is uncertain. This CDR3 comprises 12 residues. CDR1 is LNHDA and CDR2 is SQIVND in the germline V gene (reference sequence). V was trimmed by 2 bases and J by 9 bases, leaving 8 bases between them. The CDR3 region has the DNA TGTGCCAGTAGTATACCCCCCGGGCCCCAGCATTTT. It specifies CASSIPPGPQHF.

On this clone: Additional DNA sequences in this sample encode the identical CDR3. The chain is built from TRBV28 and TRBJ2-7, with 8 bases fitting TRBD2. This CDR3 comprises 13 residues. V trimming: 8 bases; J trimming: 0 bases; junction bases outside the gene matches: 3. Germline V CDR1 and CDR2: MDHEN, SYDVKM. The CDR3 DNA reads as TGTGCCAGCGGAAGCGGGAGCTCCTACGAGCAGTACTTC. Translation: CASGSGSSYEQYF.

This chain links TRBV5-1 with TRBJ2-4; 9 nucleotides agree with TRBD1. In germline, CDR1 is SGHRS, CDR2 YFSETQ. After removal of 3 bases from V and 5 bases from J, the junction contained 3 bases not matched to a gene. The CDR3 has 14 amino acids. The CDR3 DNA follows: TGCGCCAGCAGCTCGTGGACAGGGGAAAACATTCAGTACTTC. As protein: CASSSWTGENIQYF.

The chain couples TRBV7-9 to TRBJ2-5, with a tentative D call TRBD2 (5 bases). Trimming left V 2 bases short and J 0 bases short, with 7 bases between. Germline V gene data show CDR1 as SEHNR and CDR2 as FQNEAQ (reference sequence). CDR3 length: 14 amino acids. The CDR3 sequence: CASSLPGNQETQYF. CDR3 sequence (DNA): TGTGCCAGCAGCTTACCGGGGAACCAAGAGACCCAGTACTTC.

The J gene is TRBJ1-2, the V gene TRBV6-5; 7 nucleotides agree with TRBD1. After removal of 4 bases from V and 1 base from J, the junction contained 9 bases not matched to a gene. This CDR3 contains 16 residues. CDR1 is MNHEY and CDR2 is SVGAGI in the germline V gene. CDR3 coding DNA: TGTGCCAGCAGTTCGGAACAGGGGCCAATTAACTATGGCTACACCTTC. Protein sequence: CASSSEQGPINYGYTF.

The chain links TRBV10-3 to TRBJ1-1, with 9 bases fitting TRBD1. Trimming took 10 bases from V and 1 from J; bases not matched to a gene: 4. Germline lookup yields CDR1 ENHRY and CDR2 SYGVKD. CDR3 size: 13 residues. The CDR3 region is CATVDRGNTEAFF. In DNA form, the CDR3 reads TGTGCCACCGTGGACAGGGGGAACACTGAAGCTTTCTTT.

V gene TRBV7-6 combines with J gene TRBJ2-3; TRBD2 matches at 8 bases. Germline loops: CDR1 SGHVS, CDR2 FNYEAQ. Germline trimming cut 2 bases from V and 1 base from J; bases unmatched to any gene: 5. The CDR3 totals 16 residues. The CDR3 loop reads CASSLMAGGGTDTQYF. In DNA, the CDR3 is TGTGCCAGCAGCTTAATGGCGGGAGGAGGCACAGATACGCAGTATTTT.

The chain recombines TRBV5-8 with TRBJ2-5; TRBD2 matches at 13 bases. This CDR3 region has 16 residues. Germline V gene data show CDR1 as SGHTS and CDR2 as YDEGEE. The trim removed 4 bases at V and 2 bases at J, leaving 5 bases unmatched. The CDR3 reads CASSLGTSGTQETQYF. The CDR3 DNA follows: TGTGCCAGCAGCCTTGGGACTAGCGGGACACAAGAGACCCAGTACTTC.